This TCR beta chain is drawn from a study of long-term antiretroviral therapy in people with HIV. Trimming removed 0 bases from V and 7 bases from J, with 3 bases in between. Germline V CDR1 and CDR2: LGHNA, YSLEER. CDR3 length: 12 residues. This was the immunoSEQ v3.0 assay at survey level. Sequencing used immunoSEQ multiplex PCR; TCRdb keeps in-frame clones, though not all of them. The sample lists approximately 20,000 clones; roughly 79% were seen once. Each HIV-infected participant was given treatment in the United States. The genes are TRBV4-3 and TRBJ1-4; no reliable D call. The sequencing here drew on unsorted PBMCs, taken 2.2 years after starting antiretroviral therapy. The receptor comes from a middle-aged man with HIV. CDR3 amino acids: CASSQESEKLFF. CDR3 bases: TGCGCCAGCAGCCAAGAAAGTGAAAAACTGTTTTTT.